The 19 T cell receptor beta chains reported below all come from one sample, sequenced in a study of long-term antiretroviral therapy in people with HIV. The run of the v3.0 immunoSEQ assay was at survey level. TCRdb keeps only in-frame clones here, not all; method: immunoSEQ multiplex PCR. The table lists 25,000 to 35,000 clones, about 82% of them singletons, with around 4.5% in the top ten. The sequencing used unsorted PBMCs, collected 0.8 years after starting antiretroviral therapy. The receptor source for this set is a woman aged 25-40 years with HIV.

The CDR3, as DNA: TGTGCCAGCAGCTTAGGCTCTCCTAGCAATCAGCCCCAGCATTTT. Its translation: CASSLGSPSNQPQHF. The J gene is TRBJ1-5, the V gene TRBV11-2; D unclear. CDR3 length: 15 amino acids. CDR1 SGHAT and CDR2 FQNNGV come from the germline V gene. Trimming pared 1 base from V and 0 bases from J, leaving 7 bases between.

The chain employs TRBV7-9 and TRBJ2-3; D ambiguous. V was trimmed by 4 bases and J by 4 bases, leaving 12 bases between them. Looked up from germline, CDR1 is SEHNR and CDR2 is FQNEAQ (reference sequence). The CDR3 loop spans 14 amino acids. Here the CDR3 reads CASSYSVIADTQYF. As DNA, the CDR3 is TGTGCCAGCAGCTATTCAGTGATTGCAGATACGCAGTATTTT.

This clone came up once. This chain links TRBV6-1 with TRBJ2-3; D may be TRBD1 or TRBD2 (5 bases each). The V end was cut by 1 base, the J end by 6 bases, with 14 bases between. CDR1 and CDR2 from the germline V gene are MNHNS and SASEGT. This CDR3 has 15 amino acids. CDR3 protein: CASSEGTLGVDTQYF. Here the CDR3 DNA reads TGTGCCAGCAGTGAAGGGACCTTGGGGGTCGATACGCAGTATTTT.

V gene TRBV6-5 combines with J gene TRBJ1-2; D perhaps matches TRBD1 (6 bases). Germline lookup yields CDR1 MNHEY and CDR2 SVGAGI. The CDR3 spans 14 residues. V lost 2 bases to trimming and J lost 5 bases, with 12 bases between them. The CDR3 region has the DNA TGTGCCAGCAGTTACGGACGGGGGCCTTATGGCTACACCTTC. Its protein is CASSYGRGPYGYTF.

The chain recombines TRBV7-2 with TRBJ1-1; no reliable D call. Germline loops: CDR1 SGHTA, CDR2 FQGNSA. The V end lost 5 bases, the J end lost 5 bases, and 9 bases lay between the germline ends. The CDR3 consists of 12 residues. Written as DNA, the CDR3 is TGTGCCAGCAGCAACGGTTTTACTGAAGCTTTCTTT. Protein: CASSNGFTEAFF.

The J gene is TRBJ2-7, the V gene TRBV18; 11 nucleotides line up with TRBD2. This CDR3 comprises 14 residues. The V gene's germline CDR1 is KGHSH and CDR2 LQKENI. J gave up 3 bases and V 3 bases, and 1 base lay outside the gene matches. CDR3 nucleotides: TGTGCCAGCTCACCCGGGACTAGCGGCTACGAGCAGTACTTC. It encodes CASSPGTSGYEQYF.

The chain is built from TRBV6-4 and TRBJ2-2; D is undetermined. CDR1 is MRHNA and CDR2 is SNTAGT in the germline V gene. Trimming took 3 bases from V and 7 from J, leaving 3 bases between them. The CDR3 has 11 residues. CDR3 nucleotide sequence: TGTGCCAGCAGTGATGGCGGGGAGCTGTTTTTT. It specifies CASSDGGELFF.

The rearrangement joins TRBV25-1 to TRBJ1-2; D unclear. CDR1 MGHDK and CDR2 SYGVNS come from the germline V gene. The CDR3 extends over 15 amino acids. Trimming pared 3 bases from V and 6 bases from J, leaving 17 bases between. CDR3 coding DNA: TGTGCCAGCAGTGAGGTATCGTCGACGAGTAATGGCTACACCTTC. This sequence encodes CASSEVSSTSNGYTF.

The chain has TRBV18 and TRBJ1-4; D unresolved. Per the germline V gene, CDR1 is KGHSH and CDR2 is LQKENI. Trimming cost V 3 bases and J 0 bases, with 14 bases left between them. This CDR3 contains 17 residues. The CDR3: CASSPLAGETTNEKLFF. DNA of the CDR3: TGTGCCAGCTCACCGCTGGCGGGCGAAACAACTAATGAAAAACTGTTTTTT. The full variable domain, rest sourced from reference TRBV18 and TRBJ1-4, is NAGVMQNPRHLVRRRGQEARLRCSPMKGHSHVYWYRQLPEEGLKFMVYLQKENIIDESGMPKERFSAEFPKEGPSILRIQQVVRGDSAAYFCASSPLAGETTNEKLFFGSGTQLSVL.

The chain carries TRBV4-1 and TRBJ1-4; 8 bases are shared with TRBD1. CDR3 size: 15 residues. V trimming: 0 bases; J trimming: 13 bases; junction bases outside the gene matches: 10. Germline lookup yields CDR1 MGHRA and CDR2 YSYEKL. The CDR3 protein is CASSQDWSGQGGLFF. The CDR3 nucleotides are TGCGCCAGCAGCCAAGATTGGAGTGGACAGGGAGGACTGTTTTTT.

The CDR3 here is CASSLGAGETQYF. The CDR3 coding sequence is TGTGCCAGCAGCTTGGGGGCGGGAGAGACCCAGTACTTC. V gene TRBV11-2 combines with J gene TRBJ2-5; D may be TRBD1 (6 bases). In germline, CDR1 is SGHAT, CDR2 FQNNGV. V was shortened by 3 bases and J by 4 bases, with 9 bases between the two germline ends. The CDR3 sequence is 13 residues long.

This sequence joins TRBV30 and TRBJ2-1, with D perhaps matching TRBD1 (6 bases). V was trimmed by 5 bases and J by 6 bases, leaving 17 bases between them. The germline gives CDR1 GTSNPN, CDR2 SVGIG (reference sequence). The CDR3 covers 14 residues. The CDR3 is CAWGPLTGTNEQFF. The DNA of the CDR3 is TGTGCCTGGGGACCCCTAACAGGGACCAATGAGCAGTTCTTC.

The genes are TRBV4-1 and TRBJ1-3, with a possible D match to TRBD1 (6 bases). V was shortened by 1 base and J by 0 bases, with 16 bases between the two germline ends. There are 18 residues in the CDR3. Per germline, CDR1 MGHRA and CDR2 YSYEKL. CDR3 amino acids: CASSQAGGRVNSGNTIYF. CDR3 bases: TGCGCCAGCAGCCAAGCGGGGGGCAGGGTGAACTCTGGAAACACCATATATTTT.

The gene calls are TRBV5-4 and TRBJ2-2; the match to TRBD2 covers 11 bases. Looked up from germline, CDR1 is SGHNT and CDR2 is YYREEE (reference sequence). J gave up 0 bases and V 3 bases, and 1 base lay outside the gene matches. The CDR3 covers 16 residues. For the CDR3, the DNA is TGTGCCAGCAGCTCTAGCGGGGGGTCGAACACCGGGGAGCTGTTTTTT. Translation gives CASSSSGGSNTGELFF.

V is TRBV6-5 and J is TRBJ2-1, with TRBD2 matching over 11 bases. In germline, CDR1 is MNHEY, CDR2 SVGAGI. V lost 2 bases, J lost 6 bases, and 3 bases stayed unmatched. The CDR3 is 15 residues long. The CDR3 region has the DNA TGTGCCAGCAGTTACCCTAGCGGGGGGTCCAATGAGCAGTTCTTC. It yields the protein CASSYPSGGSNEQFF.

This chain uses TRBV5-6 with TRBJ2-7; no clear D. This CDR3 region has 12 residues. The V end lost 4 bases, the J end lost 5 bases, and 10 bases lay between the germline ends. Germline V gene lookup returns CDR1 SGHDT and CDR2 YYEEEE. CDR3 DNA: TGTGCCAGCAGCGGTGAGATGGACGAGCAGTACGTC. Amino acids: CASSGEMDEQYV.

The chain has TRBV4-1 and TRBJ2-2; possibly TRBD1 for D (6 bases). CDR1 and CDR2 (germline): MGHRA, YSYEKL. V lost 4 bases, J lost 6 bases, and 24 bases lay in between. This CDR3 has 18 residues. This CDR3 reads CASSPDPRGSYKAGELFF. CDR3 nucleotides: TGCGCCAGCAGCCCAGATCCCAGGGGTAGTTATAAGGCCGGGGAGCTGTTTTTT.

This clone was seen just once. The chain joins TRBV7-9 to TRBJ2-7; D may correspond to TRBD1 or TRBD2 (7 bases each). The V and J ends lost 4 bases and 3 bases respectively, with 16 bases between them. The CDR3 is 15 amino acids. The germline CDR1 and CDR2 sequences are SEHNR and FQNEAQ (reference sequence). The CDR3 sequence: CASSSPRGGGYEQYV. The CDR3 bases are TGTGCCAGCAGCTCTCCCAGGGGGGGCGGCTACGAGCAGTACGTC.

The chain recombines TRBV19 with TRBJ1-1; D not certain. CDR3 length equals 16 residues. CDR1 LNHDA and CDR2 SQIVND come from the germline V gene (reference sequence). V lost 6 bases to trimming and J lost 1 base, with 18 bases between them. The CDR3 nucleotides are TGTGCCAGTAGAAAAAGGGAGGTCATATCGAACACTGAAGCTTTCTTT. Protein product: CASRKREVISNTEAFF.